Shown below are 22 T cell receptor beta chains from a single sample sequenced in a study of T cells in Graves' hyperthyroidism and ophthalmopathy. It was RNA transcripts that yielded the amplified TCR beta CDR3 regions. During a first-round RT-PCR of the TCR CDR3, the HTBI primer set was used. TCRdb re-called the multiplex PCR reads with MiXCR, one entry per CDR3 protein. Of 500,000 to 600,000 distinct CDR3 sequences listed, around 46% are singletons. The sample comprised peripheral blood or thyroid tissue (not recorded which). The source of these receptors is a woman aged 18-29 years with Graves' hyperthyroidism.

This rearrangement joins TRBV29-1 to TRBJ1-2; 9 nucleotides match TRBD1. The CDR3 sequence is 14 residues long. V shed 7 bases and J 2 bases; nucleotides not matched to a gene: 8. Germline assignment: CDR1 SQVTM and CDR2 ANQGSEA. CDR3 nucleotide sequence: TGCAGCGGACCATTCGGGACAGGGAACTATGGCTACACCTTC. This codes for CSGPFGTGNYGYTF.

The CDR3 bases are TGCGCCAGCAGCTTGGGGGACAATTATGGCTACACCTTC. This codes for CASSLGDNYGYTF. The rearrangement links TRBV5-1 to TRBJ1-2, with TRBD1 as a possible D gene (6 bases). The V end lost 0 bases, the J end lost 5 bases, and 8 bases lay between the germline ends. This CDR3 contains 13 residues. CDR1 and CDR2 from the germline V gene are SGHRS and YFSETQ.

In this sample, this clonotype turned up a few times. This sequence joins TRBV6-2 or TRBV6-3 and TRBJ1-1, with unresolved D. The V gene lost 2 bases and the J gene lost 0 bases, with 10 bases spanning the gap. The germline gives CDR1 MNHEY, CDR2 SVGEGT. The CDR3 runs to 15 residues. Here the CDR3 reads CASSYERGVNTEAFF. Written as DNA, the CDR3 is TGTGCCAGCAGTTACGAGCGGGGTGTGAACACTGAAGCTTTCTTT.

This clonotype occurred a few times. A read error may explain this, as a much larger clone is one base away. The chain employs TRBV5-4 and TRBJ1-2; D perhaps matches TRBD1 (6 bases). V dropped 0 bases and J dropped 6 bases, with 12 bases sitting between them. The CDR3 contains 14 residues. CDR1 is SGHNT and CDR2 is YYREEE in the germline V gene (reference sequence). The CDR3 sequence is CASSLGGARHGYTF. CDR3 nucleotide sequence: TGTGCCAGCAGCTTGGGGGGGGCTAGACATGGCTACACCTTC. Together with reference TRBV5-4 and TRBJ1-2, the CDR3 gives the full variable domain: ETGVTQSPTHLIKTRGQQVTLRCSSQSGHNTVSWYQQALGQGPQFIFQYYREEENGRGNFPPRFSGLQFPNYSSELNVNALELDDSALYLCASSLGGARHGYTFGSGTRLTVV.

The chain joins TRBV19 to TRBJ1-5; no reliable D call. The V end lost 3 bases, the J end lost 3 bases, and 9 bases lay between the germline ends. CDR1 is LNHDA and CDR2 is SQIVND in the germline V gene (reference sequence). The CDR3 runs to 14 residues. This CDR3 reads CASSIAGINQPQHF. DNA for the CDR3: TGTGCCAGTAGTATCGCGGGTATCAATCAGCCCCAGCATTTT.

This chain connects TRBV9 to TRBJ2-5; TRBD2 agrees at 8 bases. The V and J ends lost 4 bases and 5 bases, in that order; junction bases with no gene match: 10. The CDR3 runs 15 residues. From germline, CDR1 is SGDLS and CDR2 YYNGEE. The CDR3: CASSLRAGGGETQYF. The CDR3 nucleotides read TGTGCCAGCAGCCTGAGGGCTGGCGGGGGGGAGACCCAGTACTTC.

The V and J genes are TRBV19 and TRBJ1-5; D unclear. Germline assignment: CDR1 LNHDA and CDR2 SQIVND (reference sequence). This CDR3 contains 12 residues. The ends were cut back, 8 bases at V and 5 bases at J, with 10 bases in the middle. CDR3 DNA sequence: TGTGCCAGTTTATGGTGGGATCAGCCCCAGCATTTT. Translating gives CASLWWDQPQHF.

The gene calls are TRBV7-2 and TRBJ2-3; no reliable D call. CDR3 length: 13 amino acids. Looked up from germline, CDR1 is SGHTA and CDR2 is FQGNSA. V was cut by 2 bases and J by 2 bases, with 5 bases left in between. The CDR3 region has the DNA TGTGCCAGCAGCTTATTTCCCACAGATACGCAGTATTTT. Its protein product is CASSLFPTDTQYF.

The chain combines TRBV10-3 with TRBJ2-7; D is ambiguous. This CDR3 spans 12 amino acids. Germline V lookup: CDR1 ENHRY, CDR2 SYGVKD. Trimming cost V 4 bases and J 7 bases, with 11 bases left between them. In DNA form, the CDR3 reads TGTGCCATCAGTGTCGGGTCGTGGGAGCAGTACTTC. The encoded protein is CAISVGSWEQYF.

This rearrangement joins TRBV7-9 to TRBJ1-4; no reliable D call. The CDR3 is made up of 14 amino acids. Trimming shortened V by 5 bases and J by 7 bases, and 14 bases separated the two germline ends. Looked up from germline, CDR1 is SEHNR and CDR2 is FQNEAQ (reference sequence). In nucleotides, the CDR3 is TGTGCCAGCAGCCCTCGGCCCAGGAGTGAAAAACTGTTTTTT. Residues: CASSPRPRSEKLFF.

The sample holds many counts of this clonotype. The CDR3 sequence: CASSLVSGGGQPQHF. CDR3 nucleotides: TGCGCCAGCAGCTTGGTTTCGGGGGGCGGACAGCCCCAGCATTTT. This chain joins TRBV5-1 and TRBJ1-5; a weak D match, TRBD1 (6 bases). V was shortened by 0 bases and J by 7 bases, with 14 bases between the two germline ends. Per germline, CDR1 SGHRS and CDR2 YFSETQ. This CDR3 region has 15 residues.

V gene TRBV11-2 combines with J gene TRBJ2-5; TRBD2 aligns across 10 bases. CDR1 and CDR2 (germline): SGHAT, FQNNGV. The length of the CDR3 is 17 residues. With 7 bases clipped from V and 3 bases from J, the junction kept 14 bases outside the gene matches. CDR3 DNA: TGTGCCAGCACCCTGCTGGGGCTAGCGGGAGTGGAAGAGACCCAGTACTTC. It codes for CASTLLGLAGVEETQYF.

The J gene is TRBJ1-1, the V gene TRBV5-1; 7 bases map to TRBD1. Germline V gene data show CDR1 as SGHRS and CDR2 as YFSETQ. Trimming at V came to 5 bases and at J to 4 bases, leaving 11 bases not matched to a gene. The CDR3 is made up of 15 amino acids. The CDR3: CASREGAGRVTEAFF. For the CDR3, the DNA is TGCGCCAGCAGGGAGGGGGCAGGCAGGGTCACTGAAGCTTTCTTT.

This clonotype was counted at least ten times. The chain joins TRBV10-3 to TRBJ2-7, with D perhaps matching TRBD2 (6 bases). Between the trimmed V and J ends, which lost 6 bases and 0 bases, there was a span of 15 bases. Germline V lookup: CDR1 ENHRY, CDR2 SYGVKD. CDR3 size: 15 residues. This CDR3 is CAIRDYLRGSYEQYF. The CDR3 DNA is TGTGCCATCAGGGACTACCTGCGAGGCTCCTACGAGCAGTACTTC.

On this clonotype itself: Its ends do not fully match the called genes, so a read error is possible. CDR3 DNA sequence: TGCGCCAGCAGCCAAGTACTAAGCGGCTCCTACAATGAGCAGTTCTTC. Translated: CASSQVLSGSYNEQFF. J is TRBJ2-7 and V is TRBV7-9; D is possibly TRBD2 (5 bases). The end of the DNA fits TRBJ2-1 better, so the J call may be wrong. CDR1 and CDR2 (germline): SEHNR, FQNEAQ (reference sequence). This CDR3 is 16 amino acids long.

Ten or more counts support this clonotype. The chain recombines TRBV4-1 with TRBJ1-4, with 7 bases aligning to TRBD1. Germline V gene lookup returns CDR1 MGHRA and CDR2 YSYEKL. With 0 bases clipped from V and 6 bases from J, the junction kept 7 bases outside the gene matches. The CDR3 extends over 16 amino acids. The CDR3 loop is CASSQDQTGLDEKLFF. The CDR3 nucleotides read TGCGCCAGCAGCCAAGACCAGACAGGGTTGGATGAAAAACTGTTTTTT.

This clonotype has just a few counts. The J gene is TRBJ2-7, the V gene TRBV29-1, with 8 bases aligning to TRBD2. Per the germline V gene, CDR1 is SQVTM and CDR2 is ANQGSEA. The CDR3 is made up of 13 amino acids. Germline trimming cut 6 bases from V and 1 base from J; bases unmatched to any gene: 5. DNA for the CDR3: TGCAGCGTCCTGGCTAGCGGGTCCTACGAGCAGTACTTC. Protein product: CSVLASGSYEQYF.

CDR3 region: CASSFTGLPGELFF. CDR3 nucleotides: TGTGCCAGCAGCTTCACAGGGTTACCCGGGGAGCTGTTTTTT. V usage is TRBV11-2 and J usage is TRBJ2-2; a weak D match, TRBD1 (6 bases). Germline CDR1 and CDR2: SGHAT and FQNNGV. Trimming pared 3 bases from V and 6 bases from J, leaving 11 bases between. The CDR3 consists of 14 residues.

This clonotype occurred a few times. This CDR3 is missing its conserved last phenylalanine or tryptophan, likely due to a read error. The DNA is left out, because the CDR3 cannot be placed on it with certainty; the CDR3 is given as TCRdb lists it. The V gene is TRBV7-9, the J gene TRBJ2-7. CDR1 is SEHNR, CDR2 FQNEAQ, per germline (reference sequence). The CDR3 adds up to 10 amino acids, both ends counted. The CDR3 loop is CASSSGVRTS.

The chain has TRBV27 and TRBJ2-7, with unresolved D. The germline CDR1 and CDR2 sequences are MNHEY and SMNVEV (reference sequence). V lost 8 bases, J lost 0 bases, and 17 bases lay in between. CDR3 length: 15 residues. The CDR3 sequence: CASALPGRISYEQYF. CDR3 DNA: TGTGCCAGCGCGCTTCCGGGCAGGATCTCCTACGAGCAGTACTTC.

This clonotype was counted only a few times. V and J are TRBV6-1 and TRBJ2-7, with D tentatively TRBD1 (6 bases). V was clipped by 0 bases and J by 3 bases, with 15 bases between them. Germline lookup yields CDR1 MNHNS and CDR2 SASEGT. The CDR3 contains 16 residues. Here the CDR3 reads CASSEASGQSIYEQYF. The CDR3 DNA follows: TGTGCCAGCAGTGAAGCCTCGGGACAATCAATCTACGAGCAGTACTTC.

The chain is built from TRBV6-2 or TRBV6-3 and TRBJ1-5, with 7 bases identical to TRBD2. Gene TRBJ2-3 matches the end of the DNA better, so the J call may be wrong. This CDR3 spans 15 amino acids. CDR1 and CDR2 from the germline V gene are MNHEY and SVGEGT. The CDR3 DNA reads TGTGCCAGCAGTGCCTTAGCGGGCACCACAGATACGCAGTATTTT. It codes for CASSALAGTTDTQYF.